The 22 T cell receptor beta chains presented below share a single source sample, sequenced in a study of siplizumab effects on memory and regulatory T cells. Libraries were prepared by immunoSEQ multiplex PCR; TCRdb keeps only in-frame clonotypes and omits some of them. The table shows about 91,000 clones, with roughly 93% occurring only once. Sample: CD8+ T cells sorted from blood. The receptors were sampled from a human donor in good health.

The chain uses TRBV4-1 and TRBJ2-7; unclear D gene. This CDR3 contains 14 residues. V lost 1 base and J lost 5, with 12 bases in between. Germline CDR1 MGHRA, CDR2 YSYEKL. CDR3 sequence reads: CASSQGLRDHEQYF. The CDR3 DNA reads TGCGCCAGCAGCCAAGGCCTTAGAGACCACGAGCAGTACTTC.

V usage is TRBV5-1 and J usage is TRBJ2-1, with D tentatively TRBD2 (7 bases). From germline, CDR1 is SGHRS and CDR2 YFSETQ. The CDR3 is 16 amino acids. The ends were cut back, 0 bases at V and 8 bases at J, with 18 bases in the middle. Here the CDR3 reads CASSLGSGGLWDEQFF. The CDR3 DNA is TGCGCCAGCAGCTTGGGTTCCGGGGGGCTATGGGATGAGCAGTTCTTC.

This clone appeared a single time. This chain joins TRBV7-9 and TRBJ1-1, with a weak D call TRBD1 (6 bases). Germline assignment: CDR1 SEHNR and CDR2 FQNEAQ (reference sequence). Trimming cost V 1 base and J 7 bases, with 7 bases left between them. The CDR3 extends over 12 amino acids. The DNA for the CDR3 is TGTGCCAGCAGCTTAGAACAGGGTGAAGCTTTCTTT. Translating it yields CASSLEQGEAFF.

The gene calls are TRBV19 and TRBJ1-1, with D perhaps TRBD1 (5 bases). V shed 5 bases and J shed 8 bases, with 18 bases lying between them. CDR1 is LNHDA and CDR2 is SQIVND in the germline V gene (reference sequence). There are 14 residues in the CDR3. CDR3: CASSDHGGVREAFF. CDR3 sequence (DNA): TGTGCCAGTAGTGACCATGGGGGGGTCCGGGAAGCTTTCTTT.

V usage is TRBV30 and J usage is TRBJ1-2, with D perhaps matching TRBD1 (5 bases). The CDR3 runs 13 residues. The V end lost 0 bases, the J end lost 8 bases, and 13 bases lay between the germline ends. Germline-derived CDR1 and CDR2 are GTSNPN and SVGIG (reference sequence). The CDR3: CAWSVVGLRGYTF. The CDR3 DNA reads as TGTGCCTGGAGTGTAGTGGGACTACGGGGCTACACCTTC.

This sequence joins TRBV19 and TRBJ1-5; D gene unclear. Germline lookup yields CDR1 LNHDA and CDR2 SQIVND (reference sequence). This CDR3 comprises 17 residues. Between the trimmed V and J ends, which lost 7 bases and 0 bases, there was a span of 19 bases. CDR3 sequence reads: CASTPSSGGYSNQPQHF. Here the CDR3 DNA reads TGTGCCAGTACCCCCTCATCGGGAGGCTATAGCAATCAGCCCCAGCATTTT. The full variable domain, completed using reference TRBV19 and TRBJ1-5, is DGGITQSPKYLFRKEGQNVTLSCEQNLNHDAMYWYRQDPGQGLRLIYYSQIVNDFQKGDIAEGYSVSREKKESFPLTVTSAQKNPTAFYLCASTPSSGGYSNQPQHFGDGTRLSIL.

This clone was seen just once. The V gene is TRBV27, the J gene TRBJ1-1; 11 nucleotides agree with TRBD1. This CDR3 comprises 15 residues. CDR1 is MNHEY, CDR2 SMNVEV, per germline (reference sequence). The V segment lost 5 bases and the J segment 5 bases; nucleotides outside the gene matches: 7. The CDR3 coding sequence is TGTGCCAGCAGTCAAAGGGACAGGGGGATGACTGAAGCTTTCTTT. This sequence encodes CASSQRDRGMTEAFF.

This clone was counted once. One end of the junction does not line up with germline, which may come from a read error. The V call is TRBV7-7, the J call TRBJ2-7; D gene uncertain. Per the germline V gene, CDR1 is SSHAT and CDR2 is FNYEAQ (reference sequence). This CDR3 contains 15 residues. CDR3 region: CASSLALGQSYEQYF. Written as DNA, the CDR3 is TGTGCTAGCAGCTTAGCCCTGGGTCAGTCCTACGAGCAGTACTTC. Based on the CDR3 plus reference TRBV7-7 and TRBJ2-7, the full variable domain is GAGVSQSPRYKVTKRGQDVTLRCDPISSHATLYWYQQALGQGPEFLTYFNYEAQPDKSGLPSDRFSAERPEGSISTLTIQRTEQRDSAMYRCASSLALGQSYEQYFGPGTRLTVT.

The rearrangement uses TRBV5-6 and TRBJ1-1; D is undetermined. The CDR3 consists of 15 residues. Germline loops: CDR1 SGHDT, CDR2 YYEEEE. Trimming cost V 0 bases and J 5 bases, with 14 bases left between them. The CDR3 DNA is TGTGCCAGCAGCTTGGGGTGGGGTGGAGGGACTGAAGCTTTCTTT. Translation: CASSLGWGGGTEAFF.

This CDR3 reads CASSPGRTYEQYF. CDR3 DNA sequence: TGTGCCAGCAGTCCCGGGAGGACCTACGAGCAGTACTTC. The chain joins TRBV2 to TRBJ2-7; TRBD2 agrees at 7 bases. Losses at the gene ends were 5 bases for V and 2 bases for J; bases not matched to a gene: 3. The CDR3 extends over 13 amino acids. CDR1 is SNHLY and CDR2 is FYNNEI in the germline V gene.

The rearrangement links TRBV7-6 to TRBJ2-7, with unresolved D. The germline gives CDR1 SGHVS, CDR2 FNYEAQ. Trimming shortened V by 0 bases and J by 1 base, and 13 bases separated the two germline ends. The CDR3 spans 16 residues. The CDR3 reads CASSLAVSVESYEQYF. The CDR3 DNA follows: TGTGCCAGCAGCTTAGCAGTGTCCGTAGAGTCCTACGAGCAGTACTTC.

The rearrangement uses TRBV27 and TRBJ2-3, with TRBD2 matching over 11 bases. The CDR3 covers 21 residues. Unmatched junction bases numbered 20, after V lost 6 bases and J lost 0 bases. Germline CDR1 MNHEY, CDR2 SMNVEV (reference sequence). CDR3 DNA sequence: TGTGCCAGCAGCATAGGGACGGGACTAGCGGAGGAGACACGAAGCACAGATACGCAGTATTTT. Protein product: CASSIGTGLAEETRSTDTQYF.

This chain uses TRBV5-3 with TRBJ2-3; TRBD1 is a possible D gene (6 bases). TRBV5-3 carries the ORF label, with uncertain function. Trimming cost V 3 bases and J 4 bases, with 18 bases left between them. The CDR3 is 16 residues long. CDR3 residues: CARSWWGHKDPDTQYF. In nucleotides, the CDR3 is TGTGCCAGAAGCTGGTGGGGACACAAAGACCCAGATACGCAGTATTTT.

The chain carries TRBV19 and TRBJ2-1; TRBD2 is a possible D gene (5 bases). The CDR3 is made up of 13 amino acids. V was shortened by 6 bases and J by 6 bases, with 12 bases between the two germline ends. In germline, CDR1 is LNHDA, CDR2 SQIVND (reference sequence). CDR3 residues: CASRPVEANEQFF. The CDR3 region has the DNA TGTGCCAGTAGGCCCGTGGAGGCCAATGAGCAGTTCTTC.

CDR3 nucleotides: TGTGCCAGCAGCTTAGGACAGGGAGACCATGGCTACACCTTC. This gives the protein CASSLGQGDHGYTF. The rearrangement uses TRBV7-9 and TRBJ1-2, with 7 bases that match TRBD1. Germline lookup yields CDR1 SEHNR and CDR2 FQNEAQ (reference sequence). V dropped 1 base and J dropped 6; count of bases not matched to a gene: 5. This CDR3 contains 14 residues.

The chain is built from TRBV4-1 and TRBJ2-3; 8 bases are a match to TRBD1. Germline CDR1 reads MGHRA; CDR2 reads YSYEKL. V shed 1 base, J shed 4 bases, and the junction held 7 bases outside the gene matches. The CDR3 is 16 residues long. The CDR3 nucleotides are TGCGCCAGCAGCCAAGCCGGACAGGGCGGCGCAGATACGCAGTATTTT. Its translation is CASSQAGQGGADTQYF.

The V gene is TRBV27, the J gene TRBJ2-7; D is uncertain. Germline lookup yields CDR1 MNHEY and CDR2 SMNVEV (reference sequence). The CDR3 has 13 residues. Trimming removed 5 bases from V and 7 bases from J, with 15 bases in between. The CDR3 is CASSLPSLGEQYF. The DNA of the CDR3 is TGTGCCAGCAGTCTCCCCAGCCTGGGTGAGCAGTACTTC.

There are a few counts of this clone. The chain carries TRBV27 and TRBJ2-5, with 7 bases matching TRBD2. The J call may not be correct, given that the DNA end is closer to TRBJ2-7. Germline loops: CDR1 MNHEY, CDR2 SMNVEV (reference sequence). This CDR3 contains 15 residues. The DNA of the CDR3 is TGTGCCAGCAGTTTATCGGGCGGGAGTCTCTACGAGCAGTACTTC. It translates to CASSLSGGSLYEQYF.

This rearrangement joins TRBV15 to TRBJ2-1; no definite D call. This CDR3 is built from 13 residues. The V and J ends lost 4 bases and 8 bases respectively, with 12 bases between them. The germline gives CDR1 LNHNV, CDR2 YYDKDF (reference sequence). CDR3 DNA: TGTGCCACCAGCATTCTCGGCGGAGATGAGCAGTTCTTC. The encoded protein is CATSILGGDEQFF.

The chain recombines TRBV11-2 with TRBJ1-3; D is undetermined. Germline loops: CDR1 SGHAT, CDR2 FQNNGV. The CDR3 sequence is 16 residues long. V lost 0 bases to trimming and J lost 1 base, with 10 bases between them. The CDR3 DNA follows: TGTGCCAGCAGCTTAGAGCCACGGTTTTCTGGAAACACCATATATTTT. This codes for CASSLEPRFSGNTIYF. Supplemented by reference TRBV11-2 and TRBJ1-3, the full variable domain reads EAGVAQSPRYKIIEKRQSVAFWCNPISGHATLYWYQQILGQGPKLLIQFQNNGVVDDSQLPKDRFSAERLKGVDSTLKIQPAKLEDSAVYLCASSLEPRFSGNTIYFGEGSWLTVV.

The V and J genes are TRBV16 and TRBJ1-5; TRBD1 might be the D (6 bases). Per germline, CDR1 KGHSY and CDR2 FQNENV. V was cut by 0 bases and J by 5 bases, with 8 bases left in between. The length of the CDR3 is 14 residues. The CDR3 coding sequence is TGTGCCAGCAGCCAATCGAGGGGGGATCAGCCCCAGCATTTT. Translated: CASSQSRGDQPQHF.

The chain employs TRBV14 and TRBJ1-2; D not resolved. The germline gives CDR1 SGHDN, CDR2 FVKESK. This CDR3 region has 13 residues. V dropped 0 bases and J dropped 8 bases, with 10 bases sitting between them. This CDR3 is CASSQEGYLGYTF. CDR3 in DNA: TGTGCCAGCAGCCAAGAGGGGTACCTGGGCTACACCTTC. The variable domain in full, completed from reference TRBV14 and TRBJ1-2, reads EAGVTQFPSHSVIEKGQTVTLRCDPISGHDNLYWYRRVMGKEIKFLLHFVKESKQDESGMPNNRFLAERTGGTYSTLKVQPAELEDSGVYFCASSQEGYLGYTFGSGTRLTVV.